This is a list of T cell receptor beta chains from one sample in a study of control samples from healthy donors and cancer patients. TCRdb keeps only in-frame clones here, not all; method: immunoSEQ multiplex PCR. The sample carries about 85,000 clones, around 90% recorded once. The material sequenced was blood. The receptors were gathered from a woman aged 60 to 75 in good health. Each CDR3 is given with its conserved first and last residue. D genes are given only for firm matches.

V	length	D	J	CDR3	DNA
TRBV18	13	NA	TRBJ1-2	CASQETGIYGYTF	TGTGCCAGCCAAGAAACAGGGATCTATGGCTACACCTTC
TRBV18	15	NA	TRBJ2-7	CASLPPGSLSYEQYF	TGTGCCAGCTTACCACCAGGTTCTCTTTCCTACGAGCAGTACTTC
TRBV6-2/TRBV6-3	17	TRBD1	TRBJ1-5	CASSYTRTGYSNQPQHF	TGTGCCAGCAGTTACACGAGGACAGGTTACTCCAATCAGCCCCAGCATTTT
TRBV19	16	NA	TRBJ1-3	CASSMRDRYYGNTIYF	TGTGCCAGTAGTATGAGGGACCGTTATTATGGAAACACCATATATTTT
TRBV2	13	NA	TRBJ1-3	CASKSIVGNTIYF	TGTGCCAGCAAATCTATAGTCGGAAACACCATATATTTT
TRBV5-1	13	TRBD1	TRBJ1-2	CASSPETGVGYTF	TGCGCCAGCAGCCCAGAGACAGGGGTTGGCTACACCTTC
TRBV5-1	15	TRBD2	TRBJ2-2	CASSSLAGVNGELFF	TGCGCCAGCAGCTCCTTAGCGGGAGTTAACGGGGAGCTGTTTTTT
TRBV11-2	14	NA	TRBJ2-1	CASSWGAQGREQFF	TGTGCCAGCAGCTGGGGAGCCCAGGGACGGGAGCAGTTCTTC
TRBV14	16	NA	TRBJ2-2	CASSLVRRTNTGELFF	TGTGCCAGCAGCCTTGTGAGACGGACGAACACCGGGGAGCTGTTTTTT
TRBV5-1	18	NA	TRBJ2-1	CASSPTPPGQNSYNEQFF	TGCGCCAGCAGCCCTACACCCCCAGGACAGAATTCATACAATGAGCAGTTCTTC